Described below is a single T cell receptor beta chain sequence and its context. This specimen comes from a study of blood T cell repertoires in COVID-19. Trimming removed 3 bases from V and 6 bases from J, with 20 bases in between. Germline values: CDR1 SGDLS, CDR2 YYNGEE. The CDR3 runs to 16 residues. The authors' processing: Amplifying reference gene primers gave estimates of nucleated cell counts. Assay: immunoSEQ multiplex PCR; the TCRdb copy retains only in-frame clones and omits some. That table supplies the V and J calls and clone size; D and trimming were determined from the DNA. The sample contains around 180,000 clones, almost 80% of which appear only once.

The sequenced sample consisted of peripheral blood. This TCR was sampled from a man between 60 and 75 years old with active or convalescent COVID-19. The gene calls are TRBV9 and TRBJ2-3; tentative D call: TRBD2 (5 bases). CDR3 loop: CASSAGRGPPGDTQYF. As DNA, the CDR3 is TGTGCCAGCAGCGCTGGGCGAGGGCCTCCTGGGGATACGCAGTATTTT.